These T cell receptor beta chains were read from a single sample in a study of cytomegalovirus exposure and HLA in healthy donors. Sequencing used immunoSEQ multiplex PCR; TCRdb keeps in-frame clones, though not all of them. The profile shows 110,000 to 150,000 clones, roughly three quarters of them singletons. Sequenced material: PBMCs. Receptors were obtained from a woman aged 25 to 39 in good health and CMV-seronegative. CDR3s include the opening cysteine and the closing phenylalanine or tryptophan. The order of the fields is V gene, D gene, J gene, clone size, CDR3 protein, CDR3 DNA. A D gene is named only where the DNA matches it firmly. Expanded clones get a size class; other rows say once, few or many, or leave the size out.

>TRBV7-8|.|TRBJ2-1|.
CASSSGGGVYNEQFF
TGTGCCAGCAGCTCAGGTGGAGGGGTGTACAATGAGCAGTTCTTC
>TRBV10-3|TRBD1|TRBJ2-2|.
CAISESLTGTGELFF
TGTGCCATCAGTGAGTCCTTGACAGGGACCGGGGAGCTGTTTTTT
>TRBV18|TRBD2|TRBJ2-5|.
CASSQGFATSGRFETQYF
TGTGCCAGCTCACAGGGATTCGCGACTAGCGGGAGGTTTGAGACCCAGTACTTC
>TRBV4-2|TRBD2|TRBJ2-1|.
CASSQGGASGSLSSYNEQFF
TGTGCCAGCAGCCAAGGAGGAGCTAGCGGGAGTTTGAGCTCCTACAATGAGCAGTTCTTC
>TRBV9|TRBD2|TRBJ2-1|.
CASSPSSGIYNEQFF
TGTGCCAGCAGCCCATCTAGCGGGATCTACAATGAGCAGTTCTTC
>TRBV7-6|TRBD1|TRBJ2-5|few
CASSLGLGTGSGEQYF
TGTGCCAGCAGCTTAGGTTTGGGGACAGGGTCTGGGGAGCAGTACTTC
>TRBV5-1|.|TRBJ2-2|.
CASSLDPLVSGELFF
TGCGCCAGCAGCTTAGATCCACTAGTCTCTGGGGAGCTGTTTTTT
>TRBV11-1|TRBD2|TRBJ2-3|.
CASSLVWPSGSTDTQYF
TGTGCCAGCAGCTTAGTATGGCCTAGCGGGAGCACAGATACGCAGTATTTT
>TRBV28|TRBD2|TRBJ2-1|.
CASSTGGGLLNEQFF
TGTGCCAGCAGCACGGGGGGGGGCCTATTGAATGAGCAGTTCTTC
>TRBV5-1|.|TRBJ1-6|.
CASSLVPGDNSPLHF
TGCGCCAGCAGCTTGGTCCCAGGGGATAATTCACCCCTCCACTTT
>TRBV28|.|TRBJ1-2|.
CASSFPKDIPLANYGYTF
TGTGCCAGCAGTTTCCCCAAGGACATACCCTTAGCTAACTATGGCTACACCTTC
>TRBV6-1|TRBD2|TRBJ2-1|.
CASSRLAGKEFF
TGTGCCAGCAGCCGACTAGCGGGAAAGGAGTTCTTC
>TRBV5-1|TRBD2|TRBJ2-3|.
CASSLELAGVQVDTQYF
TGCGCCAGCAGCTTGGAACTAGCGGGAGTTCAAGTGGATACGCAGTATTTT
>TRBV6-5|.|TRBJ1-4|.
CASSEAGDEKLFF
TGTGCCAGCAGTGAAGCGGGGGATGAAAAACTGTTTTTT
>TRBV5-1|TRBD1|TRBJ2-7|.
CASSSVDRAHEQYF
TGCGCCAGCAGTTCCGTTGACAGGGCCCACGAGCAGTACTTC
>TRBV7-2|TRBD1|TRBJ2-1|.
CASSFFRTGAYNEQFF
TGTGCCAGCAGCTTCTTCCGGACAGGGGCCTACAATGAGCAGTTCTTC
>TRBV28|.|TRBJ2-1|.
CASSPGQTNNEQFF
TGTGCCAGCAGCCCTGGACAGACTAACAATGAGCAGTTCTTC
>TRBV7-3|.|TRBJ2-5|.
CASSQGGQETQYF
TGTGCCAGCAGCCAGGGGGGCCAAGAGACCCAGTACTTC
>TRBV9|.|TRBJ1-3|.
CASSAGPNSGNTIYF
TGTGCCAGCAGTGCGGGACCGAACTCTGGAAACACCATATATTTT
>TRBV6-5|.|TRBJ1-3|once
CASSRPGAGNTIYF
TGTGCCAGCAGTCGACCAGGGGCTGGAAACACCATATATTTT
>TRBV28|.|TRBJ1-3|.
CASSLGRGSSGNTIYF
TGTGCCAGCAGTTTGGGCAGGGGTTCCTCTGGAAACACCATATATTTT
>TRBV21-1|.|TRBJ2-3|.
CASSKVLAGSSTDTQYF
TGTGCCAGCAGCAAAGTTCTAGCGGGATCTAGCACAGATACGCAGTATTTT
>TRBV28|.|TRBJ1-2|.
CASSWGGGTGYGYTF
TGTGCCAGCAGTTGGGGAGGTGGAACGGGGTATGGCTACACCTTC
>TRBV27|.|TRBJ2-3|.
CASSFQPSDGDTQYF
TGTGCCAGCAGTTTTCAGCCGAGCGACGGAGATACGCAGTATTTT
>TRBV10-3|.|TRBJ2-2|.
CAISAVTYTGELFF
TGTGCCATCAGTGCGGTTACCTACACCGGGGAGCTGTTTTTT
>TRBV5-1|TRBD2|TRBJ2-1|.
CASSLFLAGVDNEQFF
TGCGCCAGCAGCTTGTTCCTAGCGGGAGTAGACAATGAGCAGTTCTTC
>TRBV4-1|TRBD2|TRBJ2-4|.
CASSQSGLAELAKNIQYF
TGCGCCAGCAGCCAATCTGGACTAGCGGAACTAGCCAAAAACATTCAGTACTTC
>TRBV27|TRBD1|TRBJ2-1|.
CASSITTGRGPNEQFF
TGTGCCAGCAGTATCACGACAGGGAGAGGTCCCAATGAGCAGTTCTTC
>TRBV6-6|TRBD2|TRBJ2-1|.
CASSKGLAGDEQFF
TGTGCCAGCAGCAAAGGACTAGCGGGAGATGAGCAGTTCTTC
>TRBV27|TRBD1|TRBJ1-1|.
CASSNRGEGPSTEAFF
TGTGCCAGCAGCAACAGGGGGGAAGGTCCTTCCACTGAAGCTTTCTTT
>TRBV30|TRBD1|TRBJ2-5|.
CAWSVSPWTGGETQYF
TGTGCCTGGAGTGTAAGCCCGTGGACAGGCGGGGAGACCCAGTACTTC
>TRBV21-1|.|TRBJ2-1|.
CASSKGTSGGRYVLRVQFF
TGTGCCAGCAGCAAAGGGACTAGCGGGGGACGCTACGTTTTACGAGTGCAGTTCTTC
>TRBV5-1|TRBD1|TRBJ2-4|.
CASSRTGVKNIQYF
TGCGCCAGCAGCCGGACAGGGGTCAAAAACATTCAGTACTTC
>TRBV7-2|TRBD2|TRBJ2-3|.
CASSLWTSGGPTDTQYF
TGTGCCAGCAGCTTATGGACTAGCGGGGGACCCACAGATACGCAGTATTTT
>TRBV10-3|.|TRBJ2-2|.
CAISEIQQTNTGELFF
TGTGCCATCAGCGAGATCCAACAGACGAACACCGGGGAGCTGTTTTTT
>TRBV7-9|TRBD1|TRBJ2-5|.
CSSSRRQGEQETQYF
TGTTCCAGCAGTCGAAGACAGGGGGAGCAAGAGACCCAGTACTTC
>TRBV27|.|TRBJ1-1|.
CASSFSGRGTEAFF
TGTGCCAGCAGTTTTAGTGGGAGGGGCACTGAAGCTTTCTTT
>TRBV6-1|.|TRBJ1-6|.
CASSSSSYNSPLHF
TGTGCCAGCAGTTCCAGCTCCTATAATTCACCCCTCCACTTT
>TRBV6-6|TRBD1|TRBJ1-6|.
CASSLRDRVGSPLHF
TGTGCCAGCAGCCTTCGGGACAGGGTGGGTTCACCCCTCCACTTT
>TRBV4-1|TRBD1|TRBJ1-1|few
CASSSGTGVNTEAFF
TGCGCCAGCAGCTCCGGGACAGGGGTGAACACTGAAGCTTTCTTT
>TRBV2|.|TRBJ1-2|.
CASSEPSGGKFTF
TGTGCCAGCAGTGAGCCCTCTGGGGGGAAATTCACCTTC
>TRBV7-3|TRBD1|TRBJ1-2|.
CASSLTGGYGYTF
TGTGCCAGCAGCCTGACAGGGGGCTATGGCTACACCTTC
>TRBV10-3|TRBD1|TRBJ1-4|.
CAISGGGNEKLFF
TGTGCCATTTCAGGGGGCGGTAATGAAAAACTGTTTTTT
>TRBV19|TRBD2|TRBJ2-3|.
CASSSRGRAEDTQYF
TGTGCCAGTAGTTCCCGAGGGAGGGCTGAAGATACGCAGTATTTT
>TRBV19|.|TRBJ1-2|.
CASSTITQPNNYGYTF
TGTGCCAGTAGTACTATAACACAGCCTAATAACTATGGCTACACCTTC
>TRBV11-2|.|TRBJ2-2|.
CASSLGGRWTGELFF
TGTGCCAGCAGCTTAGGGGGGAGGTGGACCGGGGAGCTGTTTTTT
>TRBV7-8|.|TRBJ1-6|few
CASSLVYSYNSPLHF
TGTGCCAGCAGCTTAGTCTACTCCTATAATTCACCCCTCCACTTT
>TRBV7-9|.|TRBJ2-1|.
CASSLRDYNEQFF
TGTGCCAGCAGCCTCCGGGACTACAATGAGCAGTTCTTC
>TRBV6-5|.|TRBJ1-1|once
CASRLNSGIAEAFF
TGTGCCAGCAGACTGAACTCGGGGATCGCTGAAGCTTTCTTT
>TRBV7-2|.|TRBJ1-3|.
CASSQMGPEISGNTIYF
TGTGCCAGCAGTCAGATGGGGCCAGAAATCTCTGGAAACACCATATATTTT
>TRBV19|TRBD2|TRBJ2-1|.
CASRSRGGSYNEQFF
TGTGCCAGTAGATCGCGGGGGGGCTCCTACAATGAGCAGTTCTTC
>TRBV19|TRBD1|TRBJ2-6|.
CASARDRLPSGANVLTF
TGTGCCTCCGCCAGGGACAGACTTCCGTCTGGGGCCAACGTCCTGACTTTC
>TRBV6-1|.|TRBJ1-2|.
CASSEFVGRDFTYGYTF
TGTGCCAGCAGTGAATTTGTCGGCAGGGACTTTACCTATGGCTACACCTTC
>TRBV28|TRBD1|TRBJ1-1|many
CASTPGTGTNTEAFF
TGTGCCAGCACCCCCGGGACAGGGACGAACACTGAAGCTTTCTTT
>TRBV5-6|TRBD2|TRBJ2-5|.
CASSFEGRGQETQYF
TGTGCCAGCAGCTTCGAGGGGCGGGGGCAAGAGACCCAGTACTTC
>TRBV7-2|.|TRBJ2-1|.
CASSSYLRNEQFF
TGTGCCAGCAGCTCTTACCTCCGGAATGAGCAGTTCTTC
>TRBV25-1|.|TRBJ2-2|.
CASSESTNTGELFF
TGTGCCAGCAGTGAATCAACGAACACCGGGGAGCTGTTTTTT
>TRBV6-1|.|TRBJ1-5|.
CASSESGVNQPQHF
TGTGCCAGCAGTGAATCCGGGGTCAATCAGCCCCAGCATTTT
>TRBV19|.|TRBJ1-5|.
CASSNVEAGPYQPQHF
TGTGCCAGTAGTAACGTAGAGGCAGGGCCTTATCAGCCCCAGCATTTT